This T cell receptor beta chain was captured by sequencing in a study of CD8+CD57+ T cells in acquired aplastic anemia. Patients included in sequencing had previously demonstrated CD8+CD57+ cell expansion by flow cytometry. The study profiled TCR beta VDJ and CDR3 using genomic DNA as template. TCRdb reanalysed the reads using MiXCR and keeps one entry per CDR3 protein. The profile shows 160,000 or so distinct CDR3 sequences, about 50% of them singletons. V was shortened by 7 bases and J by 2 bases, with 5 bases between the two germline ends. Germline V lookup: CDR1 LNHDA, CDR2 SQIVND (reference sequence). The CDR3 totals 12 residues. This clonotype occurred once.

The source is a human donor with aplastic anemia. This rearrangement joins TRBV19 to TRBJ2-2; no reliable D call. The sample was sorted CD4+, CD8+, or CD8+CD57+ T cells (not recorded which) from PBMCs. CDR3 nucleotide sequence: TGTGCCAGTAATGGTAACACCGGGGAGCTGTTTTTT. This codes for CASNGNTGELFF.